This T cell receptor (beta chain) was identified during a study of T cell responses to AZD1222 COVID-19 vaccine. This table comes from immunoSEQ multiplex PCR, and its TCRdb copy is limited to in-frame clones, with some not included. The sample gives 120,000 to 150,000 clones, approximately 91% of which show up once; approximately 2% is in the top ten. Overall study results and limits: As reported, nearly half of all spike-specific TCRs target variant regions that are unmutated. Two doses of AZD1222 preceded a rise in Spike-specific TCR breadth and depth. White British ancestry dominated among donors, who included more females, and clonal diversity was possibly underestimated. Repertoires were collected only later (after the peak T cell response had occurred).

On this clone itself: Its cognate antigen is unknown.

The CDR3 spans 13 residues. The V end was cut by 4 bases, the J end by 5 bases, with 11 bases between. From germline, CDR1 is SNHLY and CDR2 FYNNEI. The TCR sequence derives from an adult who received the AZD1222 COVID-19 vaccine. The input for sequencing was peripheral blood, taken 28 days after the second AZD1222 dose. This chain connects TRBV2 to TRBJ2-5; D is unclear. The CDR3 loop is CASSVRIRETQYF. As DNA, the CDR3 is TGTGCCAGCAGTGTGCGAATACGGGAGACCCAGTACTTC.